This TCR beta chain was sequenced during a study of shared clonotypes between healthy human individuals. Study-level information: The plates for each donor numbered three CD4 naive, three CD4 memory, two CD8 naive and one CD8 memory.

This was a deep-level run. Some clones are missing from TCRdb's copy, which holds only in-frame ones; the method was immunoSEQ multiplex PCR. The table has about 1.1 million clones, around three quarters seen once; the top ten hold roughly 0.82%. CDR1 is MGHDK and CDR2 is SYGVNS in the germline V gene. The CDR3 has 14 amino acids. Trimming took 3 bases from V and 4 from J, leaving 12 bases between them. General study results and limits: Sampling covered nothing but blood. Tissue TCR repertoires likely differ from those found in blood.

For this clone: The antigen is undetermined.

Participating donors were healthy, HIV-negative adults free of recent acute infections or vaccinations. The V call is TRBV25-1, the J call TRBJ2-5; no firm D call. The sequence was obtained from a man aged 18 to 30 in good health. Some clones in this sample may be carry-over from other donors' samples. Sample: memory CD4+ T cells from PBMCs. As to subset: CD45RA-negative fraction. CDR3 in DNA: TGTGCCAGCAGTGACCCCCGCCCCCGAGAGACCCAGTACTTC. Translating gives CASSDPRPRETQYF.